A selection of T cell receptor beta chains follows, all from one sample in a study of T cells after yellow fever vaccination. TCRdb passed the 5' RACE reads through MiXCR, listing each CDR3 protein once. The table includes some 500,000 distinct CDR3 sequences, roughly 13% detected once. The sample in question was PBMCs, obtained on the day of the yellow fever booster vaccination. These receptors were taken from a man younger than 45 who received the YFV17D yellow fever vaccine. Both conserved end residues are part of each CDR3. A D gene is named only where the DNA matches it firmly. Size values are once, few and many counts, or a class for expanded clones, and some rows have none.

V gene	clone size	J gene	CDR3 length	D gene	CDR3 protein	CDR3 DNA
TRBV9	few	TRBJ2-1	16	-	CASSVASPSSYNEQFF	TGTGCCAGCAGCGTAGCTAGCCCGAGCTCCTACAATGAGCAGTTCTTC
TRBV27	few	TRBJ2-1	14	-	CASTRDRYYNEQFF	TGTGCCAGCACACGGGACCGATACTACAATGAGCAGTTCTTC
TRBV24-1	-	TRBJ2-3	12	-	CATSGSTDTQYF	TGTGCCACGTCTGGGAGCACAGATACGCAGTATTTT
TRBV3-1	-	TRBJ2-5	16	-	CASSHASNPSQETQYF	TGTGCCAGCAGCCACGCTTCAAACCCGTCACAAGAGACCCAGTACTTC
TRBV7-2	few	TRBJ2-7	14	TRBD2	CASSTSGPGGEQYF	TGTGCCAGCAGCACCTCCGGGCCCGGGGGGGAGCAGTACTTC
TRBV2	-	TRBJ1-1	14	-	CASRFGTYGTEAFF	TGTGCCAGCAGGTTCGGGACATATGGCACTGAAGCTTTCTTT
TRBV6-1	-	TRBJ2-5	15	TRBD2	CASIQGLAGEETQYF	TGTGCCAGCATCCAGGGATTAGCGGGAGAAGAGACCCAGTACTTC
TRBV28	few	TRBJ2-1	16	-	CASSSQGSVSYNEQFF	TGTGCCAGCAGTTCCCAGGGGAGCGTCTCCTACAATGAGCAGTTCTTC
TRBV12-3/TRBV12-4	few	TRBJ2-1	13	TRBD1	CAVRGSAYNEQFF	TGTGCCGTCAGGGGGTCAGCCTACAATGAGCAGTTCTTC
TRBV19	-	TRBJ1-1	12	TRBD1	CASSIRRGEAFF	TGTGCCAGTAGTATCCGCAGGGGGGAAGCTTTCTTT